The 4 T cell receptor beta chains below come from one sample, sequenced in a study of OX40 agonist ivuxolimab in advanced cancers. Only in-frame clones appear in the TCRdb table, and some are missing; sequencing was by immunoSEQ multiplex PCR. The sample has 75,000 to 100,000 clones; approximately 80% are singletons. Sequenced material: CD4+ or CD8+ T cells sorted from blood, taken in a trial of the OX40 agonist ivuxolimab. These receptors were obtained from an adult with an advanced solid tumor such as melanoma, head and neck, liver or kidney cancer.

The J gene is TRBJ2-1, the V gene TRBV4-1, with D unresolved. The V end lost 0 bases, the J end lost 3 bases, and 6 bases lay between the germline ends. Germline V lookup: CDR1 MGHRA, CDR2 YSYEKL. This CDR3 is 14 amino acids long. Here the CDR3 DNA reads TGCGCCAGCAGCCAAGACAGGTACTACAATGAGCAGTTCTTC. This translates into CASSQDRYYNEQFF.

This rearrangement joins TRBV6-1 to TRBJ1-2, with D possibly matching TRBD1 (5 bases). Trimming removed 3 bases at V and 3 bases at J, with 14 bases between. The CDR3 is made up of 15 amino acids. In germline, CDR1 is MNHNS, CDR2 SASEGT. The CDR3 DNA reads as TGTGCCAGCAGTGAGGGATACGGGGCGGACTATGGCTACACCTTC. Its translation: CASSEGYGADYGYTF.

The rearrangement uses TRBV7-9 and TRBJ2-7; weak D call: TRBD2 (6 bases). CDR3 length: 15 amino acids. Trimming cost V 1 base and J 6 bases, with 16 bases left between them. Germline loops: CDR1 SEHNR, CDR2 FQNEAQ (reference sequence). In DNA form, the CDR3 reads TGTGCCAGCAGCTTAGGCGGAAACGGGGGATCCGAGCAGTACTTC. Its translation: CASSLGGNGGSEQYF. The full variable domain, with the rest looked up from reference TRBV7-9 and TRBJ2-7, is DTGVSQNPRHKITKRGQNVTFRCDPISEHNRLYWYRQTLGQGPEFLTYFQNEAQLEKSRLLSDRFSAERPKGSFSTLEIQRTEQGDSAMYLCASSLGGNGGSEQYFGPGTRLTVT.

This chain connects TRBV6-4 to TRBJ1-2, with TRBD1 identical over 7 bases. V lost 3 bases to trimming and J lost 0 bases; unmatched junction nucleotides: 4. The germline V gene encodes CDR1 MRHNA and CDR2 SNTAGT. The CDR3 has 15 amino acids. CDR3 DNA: TGTGCCAGCAGTGAGTCAGGGGGTGCTAACTATGGCTACACCTTC. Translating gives CASSESGGANYGYTF.